Below are 20 T cell receptor beta chains sequenced from a single sample in a study of beta chain features in type 1 diabetes. The investigators reverse transcribed all of the isolated RNA, so they sequenced expressed TCRB transcripts. The table came from immunoSEQ multiplex PCR; TCRdb's copy has only in-frame clones and leaves some out. This sample has about 360,000 clones, with around 13% found just once. The sample comprised naive CD4+ T cells from blood. These receptors were obtained from a man aged 18 to 29 in good health.

The chain links TRBV27 to TRBJ2-3; 10 positions match TRBD2. Germline trimming cut 5 bases from V and 5 bases from J; bases unmatched to any gene: 4. The CDR3 spans 14 residues. Per the germline V gene, CDR1 is MNHEY and CDR2 is SMNVEV (reference sequence). The CDR3 DNA reads as TGTGCCAGCAGTCGACGACTAGCGGGAGATACGCAGTATTTT. This gives the protein CASSRRLAGDTQYF.

This clone was seen more than once but under ten times. The chain couples TRBV7-3 to TRBJ2-2; 11 nucleotides agree with TRBD1. There are 15 residues in the CDR3. Germline V lookup: CDR1 SGHTA, CDR2 FQGTGA. V lost 5 bases and J lost 5; bases outside the gene matches: 4. In DNA, the CDR3 is TGTGCCAGCAGCCCCGGGACAGGGGGTACCGGGGAGCTGTTTTTT. Residues: CASSPGTGGTGELFF. Full variable domain (missing parts from reference TRBV7-3 and TRBJ2-2): GAGVSQTPSNKVTEKGKYVELRCDPISGHTALYWYRQSLGQGPEFLIYFQGTGAADDSGLPNDRFFAVRPEGSVSTLKIQRTERGDSAVYLCASSPGTGGTGELFFGEGSRLTVL.

This clone came up a few times. The V gene is TRBV18, the J gene TRBJ2-6; D ambiguous. CDR3 length: 16 residues. The V gene's germline CDR1 is KGHSH and CDR2 LQKENI. With 3 bases removed from V and 0 bases from J, the gap between germline ends came to 9 bases. CDR3 loop: CASSPRLTSGANVLTF. As DNA, the CDR3 is TGTGCCAGCTCACCCAGATTAACCTCTGGGGCCAACGTCCTGACTTTC.

This clone came up a few times. DNA for the CDR3: TGTGCCAGCAGCCCCGGGGTCCTCACAGATACGCAGTATTTT. Translation: CASSPGVLTDTQYF. The rearrangement joins TRBV28 to TRBJ2-3; a weak D match, TRBD2 (5 bases). Germline V gene data show CDR1 as MDHEN and CDR2 as SYDVKM. V gave up 6 bases and J gave up 2 bases, with 12 bases separating them. This CDR3 is built from 14 residues.

The table lists this clone with a few counts. The gene calls are TRBV6-5 and TRBJ2-1; the D gene is possibly TRBD1 (6 bases). Trimming left V 11 bases short and J 6 bases short, with 20 bases between. This CDR3 contains 14 residues. Looked up from germline, CDR1 is MNHEY and CDR2 is SVGAGI. Here the CDR3 DNA reads TGTGCCGCTAAGAGACGGACAGAGACCAATGAGCAGTTCTTC. The encoded protein is CAAKRRTETNEQFF.

This clone was observed a few times. The chain's CDR3 is CASSRDRGYEQYF. DNA of the CDR3: TGTGCCAGCAGCCGGGACAGGGGTTACGAGCAGTACTTC. The chain has TRBV2 and TRBJ2-7; TRBD1 agrees at 10 bases. The CDR3 extends over 13 amino acids. In germline, CDR1 is SNHLY, CDR2 FYNNEI. Unmatched junction bases numbered 3, after V lost 6 bases and J lost 4 bases.

V is TRBV7-2 and J is TRBJ2-5; 16 bases map to TRBD2. This CDR3 spans 17 amino acids. Per germline, CDR1 SGHTA and CDR2 FQGNSA. V shed 1 base, J shed 5 bases, and the junction held 4 bases outside the gene matches. CDR3 sequence: CASSLEGLAGGAETQYF. The DNA of the CDR3 is TGTGCCAGCAGCTTAGAGGGACTAGCGGGAGGGGCGGAGACCCAGTACTTC.

This clone appeared a few times. The chain recombines TRBV4-3 with TRBJ2-7; a weak D match, TRBD1 (6 bases). The CDR3 extends over 15 amino acids. V lost 0 bases and J 3 bases, leaving 12 bases between the germline ends. Germline CDR1 and CDR2: LGHNA and YSLEER. CDR3 residues: CASSQEHDRFYEQYF. The CDR3 DNA follows: TGCGCCAGCAGCCAAGAGCACGACAGGTTCTACGAGCAGTACTTC.

J is TRBJ2-3 and V is TRBV7-9; D is uncertain. The CDR3 loop spans 13 amino acids. Trimming took 5 bases from V and 5 from J, leaving 11 bases between them. CDR1 is SEHNR and CDR2 is FQNEAQ in the germline V gene (reference sequence). CDR3 protein: CASSVGPGDTQYF. As DNA, the CDR3 is TGTGCCAGCAGCGTTGGGCCTGGAGATACGCAGTATTTT.

This clone was observed a few times. The sample carries other DNA sequences with the same CDR3. The chain uses TRBV11-2 and TRBJ2-3, with D hard to call. In germline, CDR1 is SGHAT, CDR2 FQNNGV. Trimming removed 1 base at V and 3 bases at J, with 8 bases between. This CDR3 region has 14 residues. This CDR3 is CASSLGLSTDTQYF. The CDR3 DNA reads TGTGCCAGCAGCTTAGGCCTTAGTACAGATACGCAGTATTTT.

This clone was seen more than once but under ten times. V is TRBV5-4 and J is TRBJ2-1; weak D call: TRBD1 (5 bases). This CDR3 has 14 amino acids. CDR1 is SGHNT, CDR2 YYREEE, per germline (reference sequence). V lost 4 bases to trimming and J lost 0 bases, with 8 bases between them. CDR3: CASSRGSSYNEQFF. Written as DNA, the CDR3 is TGTGCCAGCAGCAGGGGTAGCTCCTACAATGAGCAGTTCTTC.

As for this clone: The same CDR3 also results from other DNA sequences found in this sample. The chain has TRBV4-3 and TRBJ2-1; 11 bases are a match to TRBD2. This CDR3 comprises 13 residues. Unmatched junction bases numbered 0, after V lost 1 base and J lost 10 bases. Looked up from germline, CDR1 is LGHNA and CDR2 is YSLEER. The CDR3 sequence: CASSQGLAGEQFF. The DNA for the CDR3 is TGCGCCAGCAGCCAAGGACTAGCGGGAGAGCAGTTCTTC.

Of note for this clone: The same CDR3 arises from other DNA sequences in this sample as well. The gene calls are TRBV30 and TRBJ1-1, with D maybe TRBD1 (6 bases). CDR3 length: 13 amino acids. Trimming shortened V by 3 bases and J by 0 bases, and 8 bases separated the two germline ends. Germline V gene data show CDR1 as GTSNPN and CDR2 as SVGIG (reference sequence). CDR3 bases: TGTGCCTGGAGCCACAGGGTGAACACTGAAGCTTTCTTT. This sequence encodes CAWSHRVNTEAFF.

The chain employs TRBV12-5 and TRBJ2-5, with D perhaps TRBD2 (5 bases). Trimming removed 5 bases from V and 5 bases from J, with 12 bases in between. CDR1 is LGHNT and CDR2 is FRNRAP in the germline V gene. This CDR3 is built from 13 residues. The DNA of the CDR3 is TGTGCTAGTGGTCCGCCTGGCGGGGAGACCCAGTACTTC. It is translated as CASGPPGGETQYF.

The rearrangement uses TRBV28 and TRBJ1-2; TRBD1 is a possible D gene (6 bases). Trimming removed 7 bases from V and 12 bases from J, with 12 bases in between. Germline V gene sequence: CDR1 MDHEN, CDR2 SYDVKM. CDR3 length: 10 amino acids. CDR3 sequence: CASTYTGHTF. The CDR3 DNA reads TGTGCCAGCACCTATACAGGGCACACCTTC.

This clone was seen more than once but under ten times. This chain links TRBV7-2 with TRBJ2-2; weak D call: TRBD2 (6 bases). V lost 3 bases and J lost 6, with 8 bases in between. CDR3 length: 13 amino acids. Germline V lookup: CDR1 SGHTA, CDR2 FQGNSA. CDR3 in DNA: TGTGCCAGCAGCTTCTGGGGGGCCGGGGAGCTGTTTTTT. It encodes CASSFWGAGELFF.

Only a few counts were recorded for this clone. The chain couples TRBV6-5 to TRBJ1-6; weak D call: TRBD1 (5 bases). The CDR3 consists of 13 residues. V lost 6 bases, J lost 6 bases, and 9 bases lay in between. CDR1 and CDR2 from the germline V gene are MNHEY and SVGAGI. CDR3 DNA: TGTGCCAGCAGGAAAGACAGTAATTCACCCCTCCACTTT. Its translation: CASRKDSNSPLHF.

The gene calls are TRBV19 and TRBJ2-7, with D possibly being TRBD1 (6 bases). This CDR3 spans 16 amino acids. Germline CDR1 and CDR2: LNHDA and SQIVND (reference sequence). V was trimmed by 1 base and J by 4 bases, leaving 17 bases between them. CDR3 in DNA: TGTGCCAGTAGTATAGGTCCCGGGACAATAGGGTACGAGCAGTACTTC. This sequence encodes CASSIGPGTIGYEQYF.

The chain is built from TRBV5-5 and TRBJ1-5; maybe TRBD1 (5 bases). With 4 bases removed from V and 0 bases from J, the gap between germline ends came to 14 bases. From germline, CDR1 is SGHKS and CDR2 YYEKEE (reference sequence). This CDR3 region has 16 residues. Here the CDR3 reads CASSPQDSFSNQPQHF. CDR3 nucleotides: TGTGCCAGCAGCCCCCAAGACAGTTTTAGCAATCAGCCCCAGCATTTT.

This clone was counted between two and nine times. This chain links TRBV19 with TRBJ2-7; 11 bases match TRBD1. Germline values: CDR1 LNHDA, CDR2 SQIVND (reference sequence). The CDR3 runs to 15 residues. V lost 8 bases to trimming and J lost 4 bases; unmatched junction nucleotides: 10. DNA for the CDR3: TGTGCCAGTTCTCAAGGACAGGGGGCTTCGTACGAGCAGTACTTC. Translating gives CASSQGQGASYEQYF.